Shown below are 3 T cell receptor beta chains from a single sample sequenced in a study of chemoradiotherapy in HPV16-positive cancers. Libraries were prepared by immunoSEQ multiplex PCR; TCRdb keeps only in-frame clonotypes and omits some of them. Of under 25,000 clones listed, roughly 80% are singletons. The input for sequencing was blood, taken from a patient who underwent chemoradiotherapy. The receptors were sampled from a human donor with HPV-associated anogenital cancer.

The CDR3, as DNA: TGTGCCGTCGGACAGGGCTCCATGAGCTCCTACAATGAGCAGTTCTTC. It translates to CAVGQGSMSSYNEQFF. V is TRBV7-6 and J is TRBJ2-1; the match to TRBD1 covers 8 bases. Unmatched junction bases numbered 12, after V lost 11 bases and J lost 0 bases. Germline loops: CDR1 SGHVS, CDR2 FNYEAQ. This CDR3 contains 16 residues.

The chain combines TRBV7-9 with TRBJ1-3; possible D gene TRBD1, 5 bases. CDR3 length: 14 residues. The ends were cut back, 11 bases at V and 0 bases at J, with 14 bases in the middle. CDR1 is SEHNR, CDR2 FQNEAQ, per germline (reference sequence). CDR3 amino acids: CAGGIRGSGNTIYF. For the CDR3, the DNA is TGTGCCGGGGGGATTAGAGGCTCTGGAAACACCATATATTTT.

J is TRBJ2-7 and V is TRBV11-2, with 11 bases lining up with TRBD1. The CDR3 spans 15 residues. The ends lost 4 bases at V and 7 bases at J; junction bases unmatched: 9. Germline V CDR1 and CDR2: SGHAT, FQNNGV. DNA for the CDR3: TGTGCCAGCAGCTGGACAGGGGGCGCGGGTGAAGAGCAGTACTTC. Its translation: CASSWTGGAGEEQYF.